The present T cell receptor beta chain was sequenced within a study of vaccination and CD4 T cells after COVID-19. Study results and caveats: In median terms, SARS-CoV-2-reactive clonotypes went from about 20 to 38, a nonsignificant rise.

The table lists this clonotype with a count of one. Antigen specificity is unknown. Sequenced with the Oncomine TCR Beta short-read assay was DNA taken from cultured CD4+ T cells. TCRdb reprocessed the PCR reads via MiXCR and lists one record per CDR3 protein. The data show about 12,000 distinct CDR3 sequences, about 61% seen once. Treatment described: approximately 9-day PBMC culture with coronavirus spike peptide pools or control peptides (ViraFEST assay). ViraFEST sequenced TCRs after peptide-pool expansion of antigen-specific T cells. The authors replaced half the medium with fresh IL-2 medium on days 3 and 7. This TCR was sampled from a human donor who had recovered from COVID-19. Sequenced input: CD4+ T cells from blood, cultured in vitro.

CDR3 sequence reads: CAISESNSGANVLTF. In DNA, the CDR3 is TGTGCCATCAGTGAGTCCAACTCTGGGGCCAACGTCCTGACTTTC. The chain has TRBV10-3 and TRBJ2-6; D unclear. Trimming cost V 0 bases and J 0 bases, with 3 bases left between them. This CDR3 region has 15 residues. The germline CDR1 and CDR2 sequences are ENHRY and SYGVKD.